This section outlines one TCR beta chain sequence together with its context. The CDR3 has 17 amino acids. V lost 1 base and J lost 6; bases outside the gene matches: 10. Germline CDR1 reads LGHNA; CDR2 reads YSLEER. The data were taken from a study of patients and donors after allogeneic stem cell transplantation. TCRdb reprocessed the RT-PCR reads with MiXCR, giving one entry per CDR3 protein. The repertoire consists of about 960,000 distinct CDR3 sequences, with about a sixth occurring once and the leading ten covering roughly 6%. What was sequenced was blood, either unsorted or a sorted T cell fraction (not recorded which). The chain links TRBV4-3 to TRBJ2-1; 9 bases align to TRBD2. This TCR came from a human donor who was either an allogeneic HSCT recipient or a stem cell or donor lymphocyte infusion donor (not recorded which). It is not recorded whose cells these are; they may come from a transplant donor. This CDR3 is CASSQGLAGGLLNEQFF. CDR3 DNA sequence: TGCGCCAGCAGCCAAGGTTTGGCGGGGGGGTTACTCAATGAGCAGTTCTTC.